These T cell receptor beta chains were read from a single sample in a study of T cell repertoires in cytomegalovirus infection. Each CDR3 protein is one row after TCRdb ran MiXCR on the reads. The sample consists of more than 250,000 distinct CDR3 sequences, 20% to 30% of them appearing once. These receptors have no known antigen. The sequences come from cultured PBMCs, collected from culture after CMV antigen stimulation. The source is a human donor in good health (CMV status not recorded). Some clones in this sample may be carry-over from other donors' samples. The CDR3 runs from the conserved cysteine through the conserved F or W. Each record gives: J gene, D gene, V gene, CDR3 protein. The D gene is left open where the match is weak.

j_call: TRBJ1-2; d_call: NA; v_call: TRBV12-3/TRBV12-4; cdr3_aa: CASSLAAAGADGYTF
j_call: TRBJ2-1; d_call: NA; v_call: TRBV11-2; cdr3_aa: CASSLELAIEQFF
j_call: TRBJ2-3; d_call: NA; v_call: TRBV11-2; cdr3_aa: CASSLLASADTQYF
j_call: TRBJ2-5; d_call: TRBD2; v_call: TRBV6-1; cdr3_aa: CASSPRAGVRETQYF
j_call: TRBJ2-5; d_call: TRBD2; v_call: TRBV19; cdr3_aa: CASGGLAGQETQYF
j_call: TRBJ1-5; d_call: TRBD1; v_call: TRBV7-6; cdr3_aa: CASSSDDREHQPQHF
j_call: TRBJ2-2; d_call: TRBD2; v_call: TRBV7-2; cdr3_aa: CASRGGNGLFF
j_call: TRBJ1-4; d_call: NA; v_call: TRBV6-1; cdr3_aa: CASSEEGRTTNEKLFF
j_call: TRBJ1-1; d_call: NA; v_call: TRBV7-2; cdr3_aa: CASSLVGMNTEAFF
j_call: TRBJ2-1; d_call: NA; v_call: TRBV20-1; cdr3_aa: CSAMNRVAYNEQFF
j_call: TRBJ1-1; d_call: NA; v_call: TRBV12-3/TRBV12-4; cdr3_aa: CASSSSGGRNTEAFF
j_call: TRBJ2-3; d_call: TRBD2; v_call: TRBV7-2; cdr3_aa: CASRQRGGTDTQYF
j_call: TRBJ2-1; d_call: TRBD2; v_call: TRBV20-1; cdr3_aa: CSASGSSYNEQFF
j_call: TRBJ2-1; d_call: TRBD1; v_call: TRBV18; cdr3_aa: CASSPKLGTGSGNEQFF
j_call: TRBJ2-2; d_call: TRBD2; v_call: TRBV27; cdr3_aa: CASSLFGPGLAGVTGELFF
j_call: TRBJ2-1; d_call: TRBD2; v_call: TRBV9; cdr3_aa: CASSARDYNNEQFF
j_call: TRBJ2-4; d_call: NA; v_call: TRBV12-3/TRBV12-4; cdr3_aa: CASRGGLLKNIQYF
j_call: TRBJ1-1; d_call: TRBD1; v_call: TRBV19; cdr3_aa: CASRTGQGVNTEAFF
j_call: TRBJ2-2; d_call: TRBD2; v_call: TRBV12-5; cdr3_aa: CASGLIAGANGELFF
j_call: TRBJ2-7; d_call: NA; v_call: TRBV11-2; cdr3_aa: CASSYTGKTYEQYF
j_call: TRBJ2-1; d_call: TRBD2; v_call: TRBV12-3/TRBV12-4; cdr3_aa: CASSNAGLADNEQFF
j_call: TRBJ1-5; d_call: NA; v_call: TRBV10-3; cdr3_aa: CATGRDSNQPQHF
j_call: TRBJ2-1; d_call: NA; v_call: TRBV11-2; cdr3_aa: CASSRSGPPQFF
j_call: TRBJ1-4; d_call: TRBD1; v_call: TRBV25-1; cdr3_aa: CASSGQGGYGKLFF
j_call: TRBJ1-3; d_call: NA; v_call: TRBV6-5; cdr3_aa: CASSYSRTAGNTIYF
j_call: TRBJ2-1; d_call: NA; v_call: TRBV20-1; cdr3_aa: CSAREIGGGGGYEQFF
j_call: TRBJ2-7; d_call: TRBD1; v_call: TRBV5-4; cdr3_aa: CASRGQGSSYEQYF
j_call: TRBJ2-7; d_call: TRBD2; v_call: TRBV29-1; cdr3_aa: CSVEDGGVEQYF
j_call: TRBJ1-4; d_call: NA; v_call: TRBV28; cdr3_aa: CASSLLGGSGYEKLFF
j_call: TRBJ1-6; d_call: TRBD1; v_call: TRBV7-2; cdr3_aa: CASSTDRALSPLHF
j_call: TRBJ1-2; d_call: NA; v_call: TRBV7-2; cdr3_aa: CATALWVRGRPADYGYTF
j_call: TRBJ1-3; d_call: NA; v_call: TRBV12-3/TRBV12-4; cdr3_aa: CASSLQGAVKGNTIYF
j_call: TRBJ2-2; d_call: TRBD2; v_call: TRBV7-6; cdr3_aa: CASSLEAGDATGELFF
j_call: TRBJ2-3; d_call: NA; v_call: TRBV5-1; cdr3_aa: CASSLAPSPTDTQYF
j_call: TRBJ2-1; d_call: TRBD2; v_call: TRBV13; cdr3_aa: CASSLLGTSSTEQFF
j_call: TRBJ2-1; d_call: NA; v_call: TRBV29-1; cdr3_aa: CSVVHGSGYNEQFF
j_call: TRBJ1-2; d_call: TRBD1; v_call: TRBV6-6; cdr3_aa: CASSTGVLTF
j_call: TRBJ2-2; d_call: NA; v_call: TRBV7-8; cdr3_aa: CASSLAGASGSGELFF
j_call: TRBJ2-7; d_call: NA; v_call: TRBV4-3; cdr3_aa: CASSPVSGDEQYF
j_call: TRBJ2-1; d_call: NA; v_call: TRBV4-1; cdr3_aa: CASSQDGGGGSEQFF
j_call: TRBJ2-1; d_call: TRBD2; v_call: TRBV10-1; cdr3_aa: CASSVTSGSNEQFF
j_call: TRBJ2-5; d_call: TRBD2; v_call: TRBV7-2; cdr3_aa: CASRTGLAGQETQYF